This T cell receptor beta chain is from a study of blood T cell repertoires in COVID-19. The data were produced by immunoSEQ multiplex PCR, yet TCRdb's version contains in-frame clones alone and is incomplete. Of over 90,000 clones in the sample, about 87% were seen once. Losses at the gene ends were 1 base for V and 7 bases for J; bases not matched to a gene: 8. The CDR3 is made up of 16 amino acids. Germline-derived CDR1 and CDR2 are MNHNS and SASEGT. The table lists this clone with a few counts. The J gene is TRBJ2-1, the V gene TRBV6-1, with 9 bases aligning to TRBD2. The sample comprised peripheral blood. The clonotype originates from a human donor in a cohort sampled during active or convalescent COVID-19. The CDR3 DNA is TGTGCCAGCAGTGAAGAAGAGGGTAGCGGGGGTAATGAGCAGTTCTTC. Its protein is CASSEEEGSGGNEQFF.